Following are 9 T cell receptor beta chains from one sample sequenced in a study of blood T cell repertoires in COVID-19. TCRdb's table, derived via immunoSEQ multiplex PCR, lists solely in-frame clones and lacks some. This table holds about 220,000 clones, 70% to 85% found once. The sample comprised PBMCs or T cells enriched from blood (not recorded which). The origin of the receptors is a woman in her sixties who had recovered from COVID-19.

This clone occurred a few times. This sequence joins TRBV10-1 and TRBJ1-1; the match to TRBD1 covers 7 bases. The CDR3 length is 13 residues. In germline, CDR1 is WNHNN, CDR2 SYGVQD (reference sequence). Trimming at V came to 9 bases and at J to 0 bases, leaving 4 bases not matched to a gene. The CDR3 DNA follows: TGCGCCAGTAGACAGGGCCTGAACACTGAAGCTTTCTTT. It is translated as CASRQGLNTEAFF.

The chain combines TRBV20-1 with TRBJ2-7; 10 nucleotides match TRBD1. V was clipped by 3 bases and J by 6 bases; unmatched bases: 8. The CDR3 runs 14 residues. Germline loops: CDR1 DFQATT, CDR2 SNEGSKA (reference sequence). The CDR3 loop is CSASSDRGHLEQYF. The CDR3 coding sequence is TGCAGTGCTAGTAGTGACAGGGGGCATCTCGAGCAGTACTTC.

The chain is built from TRBV6-1 and TRBJ1-5; 7 bases line up with TRBD1. Germline CDR1 and CDR2: MNHNS and SASEGT. This CDR3 contains 14 residues. J gave up 5 bases and V 3 bases, and 4 bases lay outside the gene matches. Here the CDR3 DNA reads TGTGCCAGCAGTGACCGGGACAGCTATCAGCCCCAGCATTTT. Amino acid sequence: CASSDRDSYQPQHF.

This chain joins TRBV3-1 (or the pseudogene TRBV3-2) and TRBJ2-7; the D is unclear. Germline values: CDR1 LGHDT, CDR2 YNNKEL (reference sequence). V lost 2 bases to trimming and J lost 2 bases, with 13 bases between them. There are 15 residues in the CDR3. The CDR3 sequence: CASSQSLGSPYEQYF. The CDR3 DNA reads TGTGCCAGCAGCCAATCGCTGGGCTCCCCCTACGAGCAGTACTTC.

The chain is built from TRBV5-1 and TRBJ1-1, with 12 bases fitting TRBD1. V gave up 4 bases and J gave up 10 bases; unmatched junction bases: 8. The length of the CDR3 is 14 residues. The germline gives CDR1 SGHRS, CDR2 YFSETQ. The CDR3 region is CASSPGTGGSGAFF. DNA for the CDR3: TGCGCCAGCAGCCCCGGGACAGGGGGCTCGGGAGCTTTCTTT.

The genes are TRBV9 and TRBJ1-1, with D possibly TRBD1 on 6 matching bases. This CDR3 is 15 amino acids long. Germline V lookup: CDR1 SGDLS, CDR2 YYNGEE. Trimming left V 4 bases short and J 0 bases short, with 13 bases between. This CDR3 is CASSRGGSMNTEAFF. The CDR3 nucleotides are TGTGCCAGCAGCCGGGGGGGCAGTATGAACACTGAAGCTTTCTTT. The variable domain in full, with the rest retrieved from reference TRBV9 and TRBJ1-1, is DSGVTQTPKHLITATGQRVTLRCSPRSGDLSVYWYQQSLDQGLQFLIQYYNGEERAKGNILERFSAQQFPDLHSELNLSSLELGDSALYFCASSRGGSMNTEAFFGQGTRLTVV.

V usage is TRBV12-3 or TRBV12-4 and J usage is TRBJ2-5; D gene uncertain. V was trimmed by 6 bases and J by 5 bases, leaving 10 bases between them. This CDR3 region has 12 residues. The chain's CDR3 is CASSQQVETQYF. Written as DNA, the CDR3 is TGTGCCAGCAGCCAGCAGGTGGAGACCCAGTACTTC.

The chain links TRBV2 to TRBJ2-5; tentatively, D is TRBD2 (5 bases). The length of the CDR3 is 14 residues. Germline V gene sequence: CDR1 SNHLY, CDR2 FYNNEI. With 6 bases removed from V and 2 bases from J, the gap between germline ends came to 13 bases. The CDR3 loop reads CASRESTGQETQYF. The CDR3 DNA is TGTGCCAGCAGAGAGAGCACGGGGCAAGAGACCCAGTACTTC.

The rearrangement joins TRBV11-1 to TRBJ1-1; no clear D. CDR3 size: 13 residues. Trimming pared 6 bases from V and 3 bases from J, leaving 11 bases between. In germline, CDR1 is SGHAT, CDR2 FQDESV (reference sequence). The CDR3 sequence: CASSFGADTEAFF. CDR3 DNA: TGTGCCAGCAGTTTCGGAGCGGACACTGAAGCTTTCTTT.